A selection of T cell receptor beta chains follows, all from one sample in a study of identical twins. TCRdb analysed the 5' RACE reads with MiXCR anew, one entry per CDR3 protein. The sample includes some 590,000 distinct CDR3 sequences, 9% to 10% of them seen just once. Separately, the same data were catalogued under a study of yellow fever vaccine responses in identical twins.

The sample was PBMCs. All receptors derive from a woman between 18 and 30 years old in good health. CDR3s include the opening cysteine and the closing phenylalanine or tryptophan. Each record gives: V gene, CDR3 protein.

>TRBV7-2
CASSLDRAPRYEQYF
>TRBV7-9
CASRAGDAWSTEQYF
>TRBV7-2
CASSYAGVGTQYF
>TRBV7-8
CASSLETWAEGETQYF
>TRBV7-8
CASSSSPGLAGGPNTQYF
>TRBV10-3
CAISEFPGQGVQYF
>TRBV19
CASSPGGATTDTQYF
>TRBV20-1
CSARGAAGEQEQYF
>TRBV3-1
CASSQSHSSGPYEQYF
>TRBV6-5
CASSYEGTGEQYF
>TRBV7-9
CARGTGELFF
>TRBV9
CASSRRGGYEQYF
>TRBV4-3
CASSQSSGPYNEQFF
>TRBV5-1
CASSPIAGGVNEQFF
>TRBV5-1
CASSSPGLSTEAFF
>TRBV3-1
CASSQGPGTSGSTDTQYF
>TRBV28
CASSLQPGTINYNEQFF
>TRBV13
CASSPPRTDTQYF
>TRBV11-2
CASSFSLWELFF
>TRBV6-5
CASSYLRTGERYEQFF
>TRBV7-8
CASSLVGLAGVGEQYF
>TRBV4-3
CASSQESFPRDPQFF
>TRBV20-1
CSAPPRKTGEQYF
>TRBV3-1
CASSQPGGTGELFF
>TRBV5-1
CASSLAERGTYNEQFF
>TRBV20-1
CSARDPGHIYEQYF